Below are 26 T cell receptor beta chains sequenced from a single sample in a study of T cell responses to AZD1222 COVID-19 vaccine. Method: immunoSEQ multiplex PCR; TCRdb's copy keeps in-frame clones and lacks some. The sample lists 100,000 to 150,000 clones, more than 75% occurring once. The sample consisted of peripheral blood, taken on day 0 of AZD1222 vaccination. These receptors came from an adult in good health.

The genes are TRBV19 and TRBJ1-1; D remains unclear. Germline loops: CDR1 LNHDA, CDR2 SQIVND (reference sequence). Trimming shortened V by 5 bases and J by 1 base, and 11 bases separated the two germline ends. The CDR3 sequence is 14 residues long. The DNA for the CDR3 is TGTGCCAGTAGTCCTTTCGACGGGAACACTGAAGCTTTCTTT. This gives the protein CASSPFDGNTEAFF.

The genes are TRBV6-6 and TRBJ2-7; no firm D call. V was pared by 8 bases and J by 6 bases, with 11 bases between. CDR1 is MNHNY and CDR2 is SVGAGI in the germline V gene (reference sequence). The CDR3 spans 11 residues. This CDR3 reads CASSQEGEQYF. The CDR3 DNA reads TGTGCCAGCTCCCAGGAAGGCGAGCAGTACTTC.

This clone was observed a handful of times. The chain recombines TRBV4-2 with TRBJ2-7, with 9 bases lining up with TRBD2. The CDR3 has 17 amino acids. The germline gives CDR1 LGHNA, CDR2 YNFKEQ. Losses at the gene ends were 1 base for V and 4 bases for J; bases not matched to a gene: 11. The CDR3 loop reads CASSQVAAGGSSYEQYF. The CDR3 DNA is TGTGCCAGCAGCCAAGTGGCAGCGGGGGGCTCCTCGTACGAGCAGTACTTC.

The chain employs TRBV4-2 and TRBJ1-6; D is possibly TRBD1 (6 bases). The ends were cut back, 0 bases at V and 9 bases at J, with 18 bases in the middle. The CDR3 loop spans 17 amino acids. The germline CDR1 and CDR2 sequences are LGHNA and YNFKEQ. CDR3 sequence: CASSQDKAQGVGSPLHF. CDR3 coding DNA: TGTGCCAGCAGCCAAGATAAGGCACAGGGCGTTGGTTCACCCCTCCACTTT.

CDR3: CTSPEAFF. The CDR3 DNA reads TGCACCAGCCCTGAAGCTTTCTTT. The chain joins TRBV1 to TRBJ1-1. TRBV1 is an annotated pseudogene. This CDR3 is built from 8 residues.

V is TRBV5-1 and J is TRBJ1-1, with 10 bases fitting TRBD1. V shed 4 bases, J shed 10 bases, and the junction held 10 bases outside the gene matches. The CDR3 is 14 residues long. Germline V gene data show CDR1 as SGHRS and CDR2 as YFSETQ. The CDR3 DNA reads as TGCGCCAGCAGCCAAAAGACAGGGGGCTTTGTAGCTTTCTTT. It translates to CASSQKTGGFVAFF.

The V gene is TRBV23-1, the J gene TRBJ2-7; unclear D gene. TRBV23-1 is identified as an open reading frame with a role that is uncertain. The CDR3 loop spans 13 amino acids. The V end was cut by 8 bases, the J end by 5 bases, with 16 bases between. CDR3 sequence: CASPQKVQHEQYF. Here the CDR3 DNA reads TGCGCCAGCCCACAAAAAGTGCAACACGAGCAGTACTTC.

The chain is built from TRBV7-2 and TRBJ1-2; D call uncertain. Germline CDR1 reads SGHTA; CDR2 reads FQGNSA. With 5 bases removed from V and 2 bases from J, the gap between germline ends came to 12 bases. The CDR3 consists of 14 residues. CDR3 in amino acids: CASSPRAQNYGYTF. CDR3 coding DNA: TGTGCCAGCAGCCCACGGGCACAGAACTATGGCTACACCTTC.

The CDR3 coding sequence is TGTGCCAGTAGCCGGGACAGCGCAACTAATGAAAAACTGTTTTTT. It yields the protein CASSRDSATNEKLFF. The rearrangement joins TRBV19 to TRBJ1-4, with 7 bases lining up with TRBD1. CDR1 and CDR2 (germline): LNHDA, SQIVND (reference sequence). CDR3 length: 15 residues. V lost 6 bases, J lost 0 bases, and 4 bases stayed unmatched.

The genes are TRBV4-1 and TRBJ1-2; 9 nucleotides match TRBD1. Per the germline V gene, CDR1 is MGHRA and CDR2 is YSYEKL. The CDR3 is made up of 14 amino acids. The ends lost 5 bases at V and 7 bases at J; junction bases unmatched: 8. Here the CDR3 DNA reads TGCGCCAGCAGCTCCGGGACAGGGTACTCTGGCTACACCTTC. Protein sequence: CASSSGTGYSGYTF.

The rearrangement links TRBV19 to TRBJ1-3; D remains ambiguous. Germline assignment: CDR1 LNHDA and CDR2 SQIVND (reference sequence). With 0 bases removed from V and 0 bases from J, the gap between germline ends came to 0 bases. The CDR3 consists of 13 residues. CDR3 amino acids: CASSIDSGNTIYF. The CDR3 nucleotides read TGTGCCAGTAGTATAGACTCTGGAAACACCATATATTTT.

As regards this clone: Its ends do not fully match the called genes, so a read error is possible. The chain carries TRBV28 and TRBJ1-2; D remains unclear. Germline V gene lookup returns CDR1 MDHEN and CDR2 SYDVKM. The CDR3 extends over 16 amino acids. The CDR3 coding sequence is TGTGCCAGCGGTTTCCGGTGGTCCGAGTCCCTTTATGGCTACACCTTC. Translated, it gives CASGFRWSESLYGYTF.

V gene TRBV30 combines with J gene TRBJ2-7, with TRBD1 as a possible D gene (5 bases). V was clipped by 3 bases and J by 5 bases, with 20 bases between them. CDR3 size: 15 residues. Germline V gene data show CDR1 as GTSNPN and CDR2 as SVGIG (reference sequence). The CDR3 nucleotides are TGTGCCTGGAGCTCATTTCAGGGTATGGTTCACGAGCAGTACTTC. Its protein is CAWSSFQGMVHEQYF.

The gene calls are TRBV21-1 and TRBJ2-7; the table's D call, TRBD2, was not checked against the DNA. TRBV21-1 is marked as a pseudogene. The CDR3 has 15 residues. CDR3 DNA: TGTGCCAGCAGCAAAGGAAGCGGGGGGGTTTACGAGCAGTACTTC. Translated, it gives CASSKGSGGVYEQYF.

The genes are TRBV6-6 and TRBJ2-5, with unresolved D. Germline V gene lookup returns CDR1 MNHNY and CDR2 SVGAGI (reference sequence). CDR3 length: 12 amino acids. The V end was cut by 2 bases, the J end by 2 bases, with 3 bases between. CDR3 loop: CASSYRQETQYF. The CDR3 DNA reads TGTGCCAGCAGTTACCGGCAAGAGACCCAGTACTTC.

The chain is built from TRBV6-1 and TRBJ1-2, with a tentative D call TRBD1 (5 bases). The CDR3 contains 15 residues. Trimming took 2 bases from V and 8 from J, leaving 18 bases between them. CDR1 and CDR2 from the germline V gene are MNHNS and SASEGT. CDR3 in DNA: TGTGCCAGCAGTGAAAAGGCCGGGACCCCGGGAGGCTACACCTTC. This translates into CASSEKAGTPGGYTF.

This chain uses TRBV30 with TRBJ2-7, with TRBD1 matching 8 bases. The junction had 5 bases not matched to a gene; V was cut back by 7 bases and J by 3 bases. The germline CDR1 and CDR2 sequences are GTSNPN and SVGIG (reference sequence). The CDR3 consists of 12 residues. This CDR3 is CAYSRGLYEQYF. In DNA form, the CDR3 reads TGTGCCTACTCCAGGGGGCTCTACGAGCAGTACTTC.

The chain combines TRBV19 with TRBJ2-1; the D gene is possibly TRBD2 (5 bases). Trimming stripped 3 bases from V and 7 bases from J, with 7 bases between. Germline V gene data show CDR1 as LNHDA and CDR2 as SQIVND (reference sequence). This CDR3 has 12 amino acids. CDR3 nucleotides: TGTGCCAGTAGTATCGGGGTGAATGAGCAGTTCTTC. This translates into CASSIGVNEQFF.

The chain carries TRBV10-2 and TRBJ2-7; 9 bases line up with TRBD1. Per the germline V gene, CDR1 is WSHSY and CDR2 is SAAADI. This CDR3 is built from 16 residues. V was pared by 2 bases and J by 2 bases, with 7 bases of the junction left unmatched. The CDR3 DNA follows: TGCGCCAGCAGTGAGATCCCCGGGACAGGGACCTACGAGCAGTACTTC. It encodes CASSEIPGTGTYEQYF.

The chain has TRBV3-1 (or the pseudogene TRBV3-2) and TRBJ1-4; tentatively, D is TRBD1 (6 bases). CDR1 LGHDT and CDR2 YNNKEL come from the germline V gene (reference sequence). The CDR3 sequence is 17 residues long. Trimming took 4 bases from V and 0 from J, leaving 15 bases between them. The CDR3 region is CASSPRGPGATNEKLFF. Written as DNA, the CDR3 is TGTGCCAGCAGCCCCCGGGGGCCGGGGGCAACTAATGAAAAACTGTTTTTT.

The chain combines TRBV6-5 with TRBJ2-3; tentatively, D is TRBD2 (5 bases). V was shortened by 6 bases and J by 6 bases, with 10 bases between the two germline ends. The germline V gene has CDR1 MNHEY and CDR2 SVGAGI. This CDR3 is 12 amino acids long. The CDR3 bases are TGTGCCAGCAGGAACATAGCGGATACGCAGTATTTT. Amino acids: CASRNIADTQYF.

This sequence joins TRBV6-2 or TRBV6-3 and TRBJ2-2; 8 bases fit TRBD2. The CDR3 extends over 16 amino acids. Trimming cost V 2 bases and J 7 bases; bases outside gene matches: 9. Germline V gives CDR1 MNHEY, CDR2 SVGEGT. This chain's CDR3 is CASSYIAGGGNGELFF. The CDR3 DNA reads TGTGCCAGCAGTTACATCGCGGGGGGTGGTAACGGGGAGCTGTTTTTT.

V gene TRBV6-1 combines with J gene TRBJ1-6, with D tentatively TRBD1 (5 bases). The germline V gene encodes CDR1 MNHNS and CDR2 SASEGT. The CDR3 sequence is 15 residues long. The V end was cut by 2 bases, the J end by 5 bases, with 10 bases between. CDR3 sequence reads: CASSELGVNNSPLHF. The CDR3 DNA is TGTGCCAGCAGTGAATTAGGGGTGAATAATTCACCCCTCCACTTT.

The V and J genes are TRBV15 and TRBJ1-2; 7 nucleotides agree with TRBD1. The germline V gene encodes CDR1 LNHNV and CDR2 YYDKDF (reference sequence). V shed 1 base and J 4 bases; nucleotides not matched to a gene: 0. CDR3 length: 13 amino acids. CDR3 loop: CATSRGDSYGYTF. In DNA, the CDR3 is TGTGCCACCAGCAGAGGGGACAGCTATGGCTACACCTTC.

This sequence joins TRBV3-1 (or the pseudogene TRBV3-2) and TRBJ2-1; D might be TRBD1 or TRBD2, each matching 5 bases. The length of the CDR3 is 15 residues. CDR1 and CDR2 (germline): LGHDT, YNNKEL (reference sequence). V lost 1 base and J 6 bases, leaving 13 bases between the germline ends. CDR3 sequence: CASSQVFKGTNEQFF. The CDR3 DNA follows: TGTGCCAGCAGCCAAGTGTTCAAGGGGACCAATGAGCAGTTCTTC.

The chain carries TRBV3-1 (or the pseudogene TRBV3-2) and TRBJ1-1; D might be TRBD1 (5 bases). CDR3 length: 15 residues. CDR1 LGHDT and CDR2 YNNKEL come from the germline V gene (reference sequence). Deletions cut 1 base from V and 1 base from J, with 10 bases between. The CDR3 spells CASSQAYRRNTEAFF. The CDR3, as DNA: TGTGCCAGCAGCCAAGCATACAGGAGGAACACTGAAGCTTTCTTT.